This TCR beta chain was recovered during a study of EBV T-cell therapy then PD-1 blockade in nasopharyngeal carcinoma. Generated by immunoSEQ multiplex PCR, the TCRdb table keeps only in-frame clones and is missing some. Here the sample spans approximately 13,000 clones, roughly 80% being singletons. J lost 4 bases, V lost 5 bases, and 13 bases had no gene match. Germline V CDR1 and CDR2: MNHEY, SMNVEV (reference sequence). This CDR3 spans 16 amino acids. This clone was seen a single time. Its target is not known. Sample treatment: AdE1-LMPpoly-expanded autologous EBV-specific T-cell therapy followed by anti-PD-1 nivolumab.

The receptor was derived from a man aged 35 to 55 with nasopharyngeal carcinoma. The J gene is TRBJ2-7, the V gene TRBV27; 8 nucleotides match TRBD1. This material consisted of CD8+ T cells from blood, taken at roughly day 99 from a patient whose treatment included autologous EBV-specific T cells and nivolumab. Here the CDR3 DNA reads TGTGCCAGCAGTCGTACTGATACAGGGGGAATATACGAGCAGTACTTC. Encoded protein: CASSRTDTGGIYEQYF.